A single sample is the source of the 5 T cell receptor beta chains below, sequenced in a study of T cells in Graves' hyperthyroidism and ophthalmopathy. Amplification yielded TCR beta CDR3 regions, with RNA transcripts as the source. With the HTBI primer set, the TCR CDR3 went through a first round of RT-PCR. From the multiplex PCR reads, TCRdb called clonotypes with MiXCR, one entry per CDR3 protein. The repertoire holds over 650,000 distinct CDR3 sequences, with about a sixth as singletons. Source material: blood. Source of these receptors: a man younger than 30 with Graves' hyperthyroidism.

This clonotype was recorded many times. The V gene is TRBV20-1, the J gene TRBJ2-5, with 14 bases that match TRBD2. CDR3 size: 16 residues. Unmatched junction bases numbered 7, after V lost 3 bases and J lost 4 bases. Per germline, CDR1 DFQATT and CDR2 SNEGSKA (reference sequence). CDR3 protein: CSARPGLAGVVETQYF. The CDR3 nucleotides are TGCAGTGCTAGGCCGGGACTAGCGGGAGTCGTAGAGACCCAGTACTTC.

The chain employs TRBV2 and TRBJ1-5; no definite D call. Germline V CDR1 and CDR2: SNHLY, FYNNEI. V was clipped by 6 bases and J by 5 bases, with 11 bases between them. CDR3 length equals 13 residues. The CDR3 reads CASRGFTHQPQHF. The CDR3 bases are TGTGCCAGCAGAGGGTTTACACATCAGCCCCAGCATTTT.

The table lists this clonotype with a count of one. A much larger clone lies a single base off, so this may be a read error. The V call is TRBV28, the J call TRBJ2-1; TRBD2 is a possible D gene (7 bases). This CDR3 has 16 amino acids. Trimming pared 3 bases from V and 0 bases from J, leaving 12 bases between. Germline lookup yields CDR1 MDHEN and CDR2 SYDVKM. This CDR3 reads CASSLGGAASYNEQFF. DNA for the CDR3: TGTGCCAGCAGTTTGGGGGGGGCAGCCTCCTACAATGAGCAGTTCTTC.

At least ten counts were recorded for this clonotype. The CDR3 DNA follows: TGTGCCAGCGGGGCTTTTGGGGTAGCGGGGTTGCAAGAGACCCAGTACTTC. It codes for CASGAFGVAGLQETQYF. The chain couples TRBV27 to TRBJ2-5, with 8 nucleotides matching TRBD2. The CDR3 consists of 17 residues. Germline values: CDR1 MNHEY, CDR2 SMNVEV (reference sequence). Trimming removed 8 bases from V and 2 bases from J; junction bases left unmatched: 16.

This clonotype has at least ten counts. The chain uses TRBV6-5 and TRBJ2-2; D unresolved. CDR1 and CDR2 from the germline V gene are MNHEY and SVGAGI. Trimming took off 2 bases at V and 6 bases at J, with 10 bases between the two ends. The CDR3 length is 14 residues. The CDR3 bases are TGTGCCAGCAGTTACAGCTTAGCTTCCGGGGAGCTGTTTTTT. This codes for CASSYSLASGELFF.